The rows below give T cell receptor beta chains drawn from one sample of a study of cytomegalovirus exposure and HLA in healthy donors. Measured with immunoSEQ multiplex PCR; TCRdb has only the in-frame clones, and not every one. The sample gives around 160,000 clones, approximately 82% of which show up once; around 4.9% is in the top ten. Sequenced sample: PBMCs. The receptor set was obtained from a male donor in good health and CMV-seronegative. Each CDR3 is given with its conserved first and last residue. A D gene is named only where the DNA matches it firmly. Rows give clone size only sometimes, using once, few, many, or a class for an expanded clone.

V	D	J	size	DNA	CDR3
TRBV7-8	.	TRBJ1-2	.	TGTGCCAGCAGCTTAAGGGCTCGGGAAGGCAGTTCAAACACCTTC	CASSLRAREGSSNTF
TRBV4-2	TRBD2	TRBJ2-2	.	TGTGCCAGCAGCCAAGGGGGAGGGACCGGGGAGCTGTTTTTT	CASSQGGGTGELFF
TRBV29-1	TRBD1	TRBJ2-1	few	TGCAGCGTTGTGACAGGGTCCAATGAGCAGTTCTTC	CSVVTGSNEQFF
TRBV2	.	TRBJ1-2	once	TGTGCCAGCAGTGCACAGATTAGCTATGGCTACACCTTC	CASSAQISYGYTF
TRBV5-1	TRBD2	TRBJ2-5	.	TGCGCCAGCAGCCACTCTCGAGCGGGAGGCAACCAAGAGACCCAGTACTTC	CASSHSRAGGNQETQYF
TRBV19	.	TRBJ2-1	.	TGTGCCAGTAGTATAGCCATCTACAATGAGCAGTTCTTC	CASSIAIYNEQFF
TRBV11-2	.	TRBJ2-7	.	TGTGCCAGCAGCTTGGGCACCCCGGAGCAGTACTTC	CASSLGTPEQYF
TRBV4-3	TRBD2	TRBJ2-4	.	TGCGCCAGCAGCCAAGATTGGGACTACGGCCAAAACATTCAGTACTTC	CASSQDWDYGQNIQYF
TRBV14	.	TRBJ1-2	few	TGTGCCAGCAGAGACAGAGACTATGGCTACACCTTC	CASRDRDYGYTF
TRBV4-1	.	TRBJ2-7	.	TGCGCCAGCAGCCAAGTGACTGTTTCCTACGAGCAGTACTTC	CASSQVTVSYEQYF
TRBV5-4	TRBD2	TRBJ2-7	.	TGTGCCAGCAGCACAGCGGGACCCATCAACTACGAGCAGTACTTC	CASSTAGPINYEQYF
TRBV2	.	TRBJ2-2	few	TGTGCCAGCAGGGACCAGGGATTAAACACCGGGGAGCTGTTTTTT	CASRDQGLNTGELFF
TRBV18	.	TRBJ1-1	.	TGTGCCAGCTCCGGTGGGGCGCGGGGGCGAGACACTGAAGCTTTCTTT	CASSGGARGRDTEAFF
TRBV9	.	TRBJ2-3	.	TGTGCCAGCAGCGGATGGGACTCAAGCACAGATACGCAGTATTTT	CASSGWDSSTDTQYF
TRBV7-8	.	TRBJ2-7	.	TGTGCCAGCAGCTTAAGGAGAGGGGGCTACGAGCAGTACTTC	CASSLRRGGYEQYF
TRBV9	.	TRBJ1-3	few	TGTGCCAGCAGCGTAGGTATAGGGGCCGGAAACACCATATATTTT	CASSVGIGAGNTIYF
TRBV7-8	.	TRBJ2-6	.	TGTGCCAGCAGCCCGGGTGGAATAACTGGGGCCAACGTCCTGACTTTC	CASSPGGITGANVLTF
TRBV10-2	TRBD2	TRBJ2-2	.	TGCGCCAGCAGGAAAGCGGGGGGGCTCACCGGGGAGCTGTTTTTT	CASRKAGGLTGELFF
TRBV7-3	.	TRBJ1-2	few	TGTGCCAGCAGCTTGGGGGCGGAAGGCTACACCTTC	CASSLGAEGYTF
TRBV2	TRBD2	TRBJ2-6	.	TGTGCCAGCAGGTACAGCGGGGATGGGGCCAACGTCCTGACTTTC	CASRYSGDGANVLTF
TRBV25-1	.	TRBJ1-6	.	TGTGCCAGCGCCCCGGGGTTCTATAATTCACCCCTCCACTTT	CASAPGFYNSPLHF
TRBV6-1	TRBD1	TRBJ1-5	once	TGTGCCAGCAGTCCGGGACAGTTCGTCCGCCAGCATTTT	CASSPGQFVRQHF
TRBV4-3	TRBD2	TRBJ2-1	medium-sized	TGCGCCAGCAGCCAAGCCCCAGCGGGGGAGTTAGAGGAGCAGTTCTTC	CASSQAPAGELEEQFF
TRBV2	.	TRBJ1-2	few	TGTGCCAGCATGTCGCAGGGCCTTAACTATGGCTACACCTTC	CASMSQGLNYGYTF
TRBV9	.	TRBJ2-5	once	TGTGCCAGCAGCGTACGAGGGACTGAAGAGACCCAGTACTTC	CASSVRGTEETQYF
TRBV27	.	TRBJ2-7	.	TGTGCCAGCAGCCCCGCCCCCCGGAGAGCAGCGTCCTACGAGCAGTACTTC	CASSPAPRRAASYEQYF
TRBV5-1	TRBD1	TRBJ2-2	.	TGCGCCAGCAGCTTGACCGGGACAGCGAACACCGGGGAGCTGTTTTTT	CASSLTGTANTGELFF
TRBV7-8	.	TRBJ2-1	.	TGTGCCAGCAGCTTAGAACGGTTCTACAATGAGCAGTTCTTC	CASSLERFYNEQFF
TRBV29-1	.	TRBJ2-7	.	TGCAGCGTTCCGGGACTTAACTACGAGCAGTACTTC	CSVPGLNYEQYF
TRBV4-1	TRBD1	TRBJ2-7	.	TGCGCCAGCAGCCAACCCGGGACAGGGTCCGAGCAGTACTTC	CASSQPGTGSEQYF
TRBV10-3	TRBD1	TRBJ2-1	.	TGTGCCATCAGTGGGACAGGGAGCGATGAGCAGTTCTTC	CAISGTGSDEQFF
TRBV4-1	TRBD1	TRBJ2-5	.	TGCGCCAGCAGCCAAGATAGGCACAGGGGGGAGGAGACCCAGTACTTC	CASSQDRHRGEETQYF
TRBV30	TRBD1	TRBJ1-1	.	TGTGCCTGGGGCAAACAGGGGGCGACTGAAGCTTTCTTT	CAWGKQGATEAFF
TRBV2	TRBD1	TRBJ1-6	.	TGTGCCAGCAGTGGGGGACAGGGGATTTCACCCCTCCACTTT	CASSGGQGISPLHF
TRBV4-1	.	TRBJ1-5	.	TGCGCCAGCAGCCGAGACAGAGGGAGCAATCAGCCCCAGCATTTT	CASSRDRGSNQPQHF
TRBV27	TRBD1	TRBJ2-7	.	TGTGCCAGCAGGGCCGGGACAGGGTTGTCCGAGCAGTACTTC	CASRAGTGLSEQYF
TRBV5-1	.	TRBJ2-2	.	TGCGCCAGCAGCTTGCCCGACACCGGGGAGCTGTTTTTT	CASSLPDTGELFF
TRBV7-9	TRBD1	TRBJ1-6	.	TGTGCCAGCAGCTTTGGACAGGGAAATTCACCCCTCCACTTT	CASSFGQGNSPLHF
TRBV6-5	TRBD1	TRBJ2-7	.	TGTGCCAGCAGCGCCCCTAAGGGGGCTAAGTACGAGCAGTACTTC	CASSAPKGAKYEQYF
TRBV18	TRBD1	TRBJ2-3	.	TGTGCCAGCTCACCAAGGGGACAGGGGGGTCGCACAGATACGCAGTATTTT	CASSPRGQGGRTDTQYF
TRBV4-1	TRBD1	TRBJ1-3	.	TGCGCCAGCAGCCAAGAAGGGACAGGGGGCACGAACACCATATATTTT	CASSQEGTGGTNTIYF
TRBV2	TRBD1	TRBJ1-4	.	TGTGCCAGCATAGTCCGACAGGGGGCGGTCAATGAAAAACTGTTTTTT	CASIVRQGAVNEKLFF
TRBV30	.	TRBJ2-7	.	TGTGCCTGGAGTGATAGATACAGGACCTACGAGCAGTACTTC	CAWSDRYRTYEQYF
TRBV27	TRBD2	TRBJ2-1	.	TGTGCCAGCAGTTTAAGGGCGACTAGCGGGAGATTCAATGAGCAGTTCTTC	CASSLRATSGRFNEQFF
TRBV6-4	.	TRBJ1-2	.	TGTGCCAGCAATGGGACACGGCCTTATGGCTACACCTTC	CASNGTRPYGYTF
TRBV13	.	TRBJ2-7	.	TGTGCCAGCAGCCGTAAGCCGGGACAAGACTACGAGCAGTACTTC	CASSRKPGQDYEQYF
TRBV6-5	.	TRBJ2-1	.	TGTGCCAGCAGTTACTCGAAGCTGGGGGGGCAGTTCTTC	CASSYSKLGGQFF
TRBV5-6	TRBD1	TRBJ1-5	.	TGTGCCAGCAGCTTGAATCTCGGGACAGGTGGATCCCGTTGGCATTTT	CASSLNLGTGGSRWHF
TRBV30	.	TRBJ1-6	.	TGTGCCTTTCAGGACATAACTTATAATTCACCCCTCCACTTT	CAFQDITYNSPLHF
TRBV9	.	TRBJ2-7	.	TGTGCCAGCAGCGGGGACAACTCCTACGAGCAGTACTTC	CASSGDNSYEQYF
TRBV7-9	.	TRBJ1-1	few	TGTGCCAGCAGTCCGACAGCTCGCACTGAAGCTTTCTTT	CASSPTARTEAFF
TRBV15	TRBD2	TRBJ2-2	.	TGTGCCACCAGTCCCGGGGGGGTATCGAACACCGGGGAGCTGTTTTTT	CATSPGGVSNTGELFF
TRBV6-1	TRBD1	TRBJ1-4	few	TGTGCCAGCAGTGGGGGACAGGGTAATGAAAAACTGTTTTTT	CASSGGQGNEKLFF
TRBV4-1	TRBD1	TRBJ1-2	.	TGCGCCAGCAGCCAGTCCGGGACAGGGCATGGCTACACCTTC	CASSQSGTGHGYTF